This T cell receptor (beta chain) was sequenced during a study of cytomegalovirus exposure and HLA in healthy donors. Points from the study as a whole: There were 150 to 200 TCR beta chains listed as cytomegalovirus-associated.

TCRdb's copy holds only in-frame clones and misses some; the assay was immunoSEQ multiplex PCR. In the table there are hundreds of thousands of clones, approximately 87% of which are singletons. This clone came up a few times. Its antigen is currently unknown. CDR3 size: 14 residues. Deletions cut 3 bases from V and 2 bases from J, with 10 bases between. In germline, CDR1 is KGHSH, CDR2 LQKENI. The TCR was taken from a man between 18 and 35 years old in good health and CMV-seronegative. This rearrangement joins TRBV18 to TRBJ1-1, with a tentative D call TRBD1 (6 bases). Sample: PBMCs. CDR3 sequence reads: CASSPGQSNTEAFF. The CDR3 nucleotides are TGTGCCAGCTCACCTGGACAGAGTAACACTGAAGCTTTCTTT.